This T cell receptor (beta chain) was identified during a study of early T cells in non-severe SARS-CoV-2 infection. Study overall: The chains were unpaired, and the sequenced material was bulk RNA from unsorted whole blood.

MiXCR, applied by TCRdb to the 5' RACE reads, yields one record per CDR3 protein. The sample records more than 60,000 distinct CDR3 sequences, 9.5% to 15% being singletons. V was trimmed by 5 bases and J by 1 base, leaving 14 bases between them. This CDR3 is built from 15 residues. Germline CDR1 and CDR2: KGHSH and LQKENI. This clonotype was observed at least ten times. V usage is TRBV18 and J usage is TRBJ1-1, with TRBD1 as a possible D gene (6 bases). This receptor was obtained from an adult who was a healthcare worker with PCR-confirmed SARS-CoV-2 infection or an uninfected control (not recorded which). The material sequenced was whole blood, taken at baseline. For the CDR3, the DNA is TGTGCCAGCTCAGCTACAGGGCGATCGAACACTGAAGCTTTCTTT. This gives the protein CASSATGRSNTEAFF.